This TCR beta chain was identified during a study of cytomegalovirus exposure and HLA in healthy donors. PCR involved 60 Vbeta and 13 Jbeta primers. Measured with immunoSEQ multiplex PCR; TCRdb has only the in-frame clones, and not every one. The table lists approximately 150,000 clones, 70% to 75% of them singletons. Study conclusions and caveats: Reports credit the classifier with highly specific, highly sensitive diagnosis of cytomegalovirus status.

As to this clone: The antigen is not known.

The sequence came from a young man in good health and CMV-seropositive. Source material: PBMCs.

The CDR3 spells CASIRQGNYGYTF. DNA of the CDR3: TGTGCCAGCATCCGACAGGGTAACTATGGCTACACCTTC. The genes are TRBV6-6 and TRBJ1-2, with 7 bases that match TRBD1. Trimming cost V 7 bases and J 1 base; bases outside gene matches: 3. Germline CDR1 is MNHNY and CDR2 is SVGAGI (reference sequence). The length of the CDR3 is 13 residues.